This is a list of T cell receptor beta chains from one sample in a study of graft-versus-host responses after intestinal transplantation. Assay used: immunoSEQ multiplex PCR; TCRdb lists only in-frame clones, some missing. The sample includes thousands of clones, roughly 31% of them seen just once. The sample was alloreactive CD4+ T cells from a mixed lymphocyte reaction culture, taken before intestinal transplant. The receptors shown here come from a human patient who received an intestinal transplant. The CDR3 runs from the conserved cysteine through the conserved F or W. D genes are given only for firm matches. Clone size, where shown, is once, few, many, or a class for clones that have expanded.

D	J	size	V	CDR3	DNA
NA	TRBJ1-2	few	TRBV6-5	CASSAFFSYGYTF	TGTGCCAGCAGTGCCTTCTTCAGCTATGGCTACACCTTC
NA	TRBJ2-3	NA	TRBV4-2	CASSQERVPTNTQYF	TGTGCCAGCAGCCAAGAGCGCGTTCCCACGAATACGCAGTATTTT
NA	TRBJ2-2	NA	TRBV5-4	CASSLGQNTGELFF	TGTGCCAGCAGCCTCGGACAGAACACCGGGGAGCTGTTTTTT
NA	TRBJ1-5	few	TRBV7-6	CASSLVPTLGVQPQHF	TGTGCCAGCAGCTTAGTGCCAACTCTAGGGGTTCAGCCCCAGCATTTT
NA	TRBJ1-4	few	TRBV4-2	CASSQESRGWNEKLFF	TGTGCCAGCAGCCAAGAGTCTCGGGGGTGGAATGAAAAACTGTTTTTT
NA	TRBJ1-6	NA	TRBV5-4	CASSARGNSPLHF	TGTGCCAGCAGCGCCAGGGGTAATTCACCCCTCCACTTT
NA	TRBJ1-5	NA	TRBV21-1	CASSKRRDSLNQPQHF	TGTGCCAGCAGCAAAAGGAGAGACAGCCTCAATCAGCCCCAGCATTTT
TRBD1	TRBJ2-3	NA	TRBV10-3	CAISTLQGDTQYF	TGTGCCATCAGCACCCTACAGGGGGATACGCAGTATTTT
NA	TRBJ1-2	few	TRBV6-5	CASSYSGAPNYGYTF	TGTGCCAGCAGTTACTCGGGGGCCCCCAACTATGGCTACACCTTC
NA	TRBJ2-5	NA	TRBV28	CASSLSPLFRTQYF	TGTGCCAGCAGTTTATCCCCCCTTTTTCGGACCCAGTACTTC
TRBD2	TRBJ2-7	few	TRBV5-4	CASSVSGRASYEQYF	TGTGCCAGCAGCGTAAGCGGGAGGGCGAGCTACGAGCAGTACTTC
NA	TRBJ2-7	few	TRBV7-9	CASSQQAPHYEQYF	TGTGCCAGCAGCCAACAGGCTCCCCACTACGAGCAGTACTTC
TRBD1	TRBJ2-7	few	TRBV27	CASSAWDRVGEQYF	TGTGCCAGCAGTGCCTGGGACAGGGTTGGGGAGCAGTACTTC
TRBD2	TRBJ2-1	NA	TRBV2	CASKREGDEQFF	TGTGCCAGCAAAAGGGAGGGAGATGAGCAGTTCTTC
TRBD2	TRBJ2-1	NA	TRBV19	CASSDAGGSYNEQFF	TGTGCCAGTAGTGATGCGGGGGGTTCCTACAATGAGCAGTTCTTC
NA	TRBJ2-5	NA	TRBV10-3	CAISPTIGWVQETQYF	TGTGCCATCAGTCCTACGATCGGGTGGGTCCAAGAGACCCAGTACTTC
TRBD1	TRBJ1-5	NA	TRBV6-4	CASSRRRGQGTYSNQPQHF	TGTGCCAGCAGTAGAAGGAGAGGACAGGGAACGTATAGCAATCAGCCCCAGCATTTT
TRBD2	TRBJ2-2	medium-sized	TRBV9	CASSVRGLANGELFF	TGTGCCAGCAGCGTAAGGGGACTAGCTAACGGGGAGCTGTTTTTT
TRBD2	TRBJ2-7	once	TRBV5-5	CASSLVAGGPYEQYF	TGTGCCAGCAGCTTGGTGGCGGGGGGGCCCTACGAGCAGTACTTC
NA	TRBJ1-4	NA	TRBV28	CASSVTGWGGPEKLFF	TGTGCCAGCAGTGTCACAGGGTGGGGCGGTCCTGAAAAACTGTTTTTT
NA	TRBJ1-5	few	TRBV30	CAWSVRGGQPQHF	TGTGCCTGGAGTGTACGGGGAGGGCAGCCCCAGCATTTT
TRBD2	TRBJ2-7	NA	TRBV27	CASSLGTSGGRWYF	TGTGCCAGCAGTTTAGGGACTAGCGGGGGGAGATGGTACTTC
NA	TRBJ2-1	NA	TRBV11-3	CASSLFGNEQFF	TGTGCCAGCAGCTTGTTCGGCAATGAGCAGTTCTTC
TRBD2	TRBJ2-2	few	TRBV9	CASSALAGVPTGELFF	TGTGCCAGCAGCGCGCTAGCGGGAGTCCCCACCGGGGAGCTGTTTTTT
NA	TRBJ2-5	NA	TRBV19	CASSLSWATTTQYF	TGTGCCAGTAGCCTCAGCTGGGCAACCACGACCCAGTACTTC